This T cell receptor (beta chain) originates from a study of T cells in Graves' hyperthyroidism and ophthalmopathy. Study observations and caveats: Blood shared most expanded thyroid clonotypes above 0.001.

The length of the CDR3 is 15 residues. Germline V gene lookup returns CDR1 SGHVS and CDR2 FNYEAQ. Amplification yielded TCR beta CDR3 regions, with RNA transcripts as the source. A set of HTBI primers served as the primers for a first-round RT-PCR of the TCR CDR3. TCRdb processed the multiplex PCR reads anew with MiXCR; each CDR3 protein has one entry. The sample holds a few hundred thousand distinct CDR3 sequences, roughly an eighth seen once. This clonotype was seen a handful of times. Its specificity is not known. A read error may be the cause here, since a much bigger clone is one base away. Based on clinical symptoms, serum thyroxine and TRAb, thyroid ultrasound and orbital computed tomography, diagnoses were reached.

The chain links TRBV7-6 to TRBJ2-1; 11 positions match TRBD2. Material: blood. The clonotype was recovered from a woman aged 40 to 50 with Graves' ophthalmopathy. CDR3 DNA sequence: TGTGACAGCATGGCCATTAGCGGGGGGGCAGATGAGCAGTTCTTC. Translated, it gives CDSMAISGGADEQFF.